This T cell receptor (beta chain) is from a study of blood T cell repertoires in COVID-19 (dated by TCRdb to the early 2020s). Context from the whole study: Samples covering the acute and convalescent phases of COVID-19 were provided by collaborators in the United States, Italy and Spain. Where available, HLA class I and class II types were taken from metadata supplied by the sample provider and were not determined by assay-based typing. A de-identified subject ID, COVID-19 status, age in years and sex were almost always included in the sample metadata. The prospective study material was composed of cDNA or gDNA derived from T cells, B-cell-depleted T cells, or PBMCs. The repertoires were released in a freely available public database intended as a resource for research on the immune response to SARS-CoV-2. Subjects who had been exposed to COVID-19, were actively infected with it, or had recovered from it provided the deeply sampled blood TCRbeta repertoires that made up the dataset. The samples were drawn from the first 160 participants of the ongoing ImmuneRACE study and from 1,254 subjects provided by 6 global collaborators. Paper-wide results and their limitations: The amount of clinical and demographic metadata varied by source and participant and was provided uncurated.

Inclusive of the bounding cysteine and phenylalanine, the CDR3 is 14 residues long. Solely the CDR3 DNA is kept, with 42 bases framed from the first base. V is cut by 7 bases and J by 8 bases, and the space between the germline ends is 18 bases. Reading the germline V gene gives CDR1 MNHEY and CDR2 SVGAGI. Collaborating institutions collected whole blood in K2EDTA tubes following their own protocols. For TCRbeta analysis, collaborators shipped samples in one of three forms: frozen whole blood, isolated PBMCs, or DNA extracted from either of those sample types. This clone was seen only once. What antigen it recognizes has not been identified. One base away there is no much larger clone; base qualities are not given. The immunoSEQ Assay, a bias-controlled multiplex PCR, was used to amplify TCRbeta CDR3 regions from genomic DNA. The authors' analysis ran thus. Nucleated cell counts per sample were estimated from amplification of reference gene primers within the assay. To quantify the absolute abundance of each unique TCRbeta CDR3 rearrangement, sequence reads were collapsed and filtered. Productive Simpson clonality was computed per sample as the square root of Simpson's diversity index over productive rearrangements. The immuneACCESS repertoire file appears here via TCRdb, limited to in-frame rearrangements. These files lack a portion of the clones; in checked studies, under half of the deficit traces to unresolved V genes, and the cause of the others is not known. V, J and clone size were drawn from that table, and D and trimming were deduced from the DNA. Present in this sample are some 8,000 clones, roughly 80% of which were seen just once. The top ten constitute roughly 20% of the sample.

Sequencing input: peripheral blood. The clonotype comes from a human donor with active COVID-19. The donor label of this sample is uncertain. The chain was built from TRBV6-5 and TRBJ1-5, with no D gene named confidently. The CDR3 protein sequence reads: CASTRRSGMEPQHF. In nucleotides, the sequence is TGTGCCAGCACCCGGAGGAGTGGGATGGAGCCCCAGCATTTT.